Below are 24 T cell receptor beta chains sequenced from a single sample in a study of blood T cell repertoires in COVID-19. TCRdb's table, derived via immunoSEQ multiplex PCR, lists solely in-frame clones and lacks some. The sample includes more than 85,000 clones, approximately 80% seen only once; the top ten take less than 8%. Sequenced sample: peripheral blood. These receptors originate from a woman aged 50 to 60 with acute or convalescent COVID-19.

The chain is built from TRBV25-1 and TRBJ1-6; 7 positions agree with TRBD1. Germline V gene lookup returns CDR1 MGHDK and CDR2 SYGVNS. The CDR3 extends over 15 amino acids. V shed 5 bases, J shed 5 bases, and the junction held 6 bases outside the gene matches. Here the CDR3 DNA reads TGTGCCAGCAGTAAAACGGGACAGAATAATTCACCCCTCCACTTT. Protein product: CASSKTGQNNSPLHF.

The rearrangement joins TRBV5-6 to TRBJ1-2; perhaps TRBD1 as D (6 bases). The V end lost 4 bases, the J end lost 8 bases, and 18 bases lay between the germline ends. Germline assignment: CDR1 SGHDT and CDR2 YYEEEE. The CDR3 has 14 residues. CDR3 sequence: CASSLGRAQGGYTF. In DNA form, the CDR3 reads TGTGCCAGCAGCCTAGGGAGGGCCCAGGGGGGCTACACCTTC. Full variable domain (missing parts from reference TRBV5-6 and TRBJ1-2): DAGVTQSPTHLIKTRGQQVTLRCSPKSGHDTVSWYQQALGQGPQFIFQYYEEEERQRGNFPDRFSGHQFPNYSSELNVNALLLGDSALYLCASSLGRAQGGYTFGSGTRLTVV.

V usage is TRBV7-3 and J usage is TRBJ2-1, with TRBD2 matching over 12 bases. CDR3 length: 13 amino acids. V lost 3 bases to trimming and J lost 13 bases; unmatched junction nucleotides: 4. CDR1 is SGHTA, CDR2 FQGTGA, per germline. The CDR3 bases are TGTGCCAGCAGCTTCGGACTAGCGGGGAACCAGTTCTTC. Translation gives CASSFGLAGNQFF.

V gene TRBV18 combines with J gene TRBJ1-1; unclear D gene. The ends were cut back, 3 bases at V and 7 bases at J, with 15 bases in the middle. The CDR3 has 14 amino acids. Germline lookup yields CDR1 KGHSH and CDR2 LQKENI. The CDR3 loop reads CASSPSEEKIEAFF. The CDR3 nucleotides are TGTGCCAGCTCACCTTCGGAGGAGAAGATTGAAGCTTTCTTT.

This chain joins TRBV4-2 and TRBJ2-3; D gene ambiguous. This CDR3 has 15 amino acids. Looked up from germline, CDR1 is LGHNA and CDR2 is YNFKEQ. V was shortened by 1 base and J by 0 bases, with 8 bases between the two germline ends. The CDR3, as DNA: TGTGCCAGCAGCCAAGCCCTTTCTAGCACAGATACGCAGTATTTT. Translating it yields CASSQALSSTDTQYF.

Only a few counts were recorded for this clone. The chain recombines TRBV7-9 with TRBJ1-2; weak D call: TRBD1 (5 bases). V was pared by 1 base and J by 2 bases, with 11 bases between. CDR1 is SEHNR, CDR2 FQNEAQ, per germline (reference sequence). The CDR3 loop spans 15 amino acids. The CDR3 nucleotides are TGTGCCAGCAGCTTAGTAGGGGATAGGAACTATGGCTACACCTTC. Translation: CASSLVGDRNYGYTF.

About this clone: One end of the junction is discordant with germline, which a read error may explain. The rearrangement joins TRBV10-3 to TRBJ2-4; a weak D match, TRBD1 (5 bases). CDR1 is ENHRY and CDR2 is SYGVKD in the germline V gene. This CDR3 is 12 amino acids long. This CDR3 reads CAIGAAQNIQYF. The CDR3 region has the DNA TGTGCCATCGGGGCAGCCCAAAACATTCAGTACTTC.

The chain combines TRBV11-2 with TRBJ2-5; D not certain. Germline V gene sequence: CDR1 SGHAT, CDR2 FQNNGV. V lost 0 bases and J lost 5, with 13 bases in between. The CDR3 has 15 residues. The CDR3 sequence: CASSLESSSRETQYF. DNA for the CDR3: TGTGCCAGCAGCTTAGAGAGCTCCTCTCGGGAGACCCAGTACTTC.

The gene calls are TRBV6-5 and TRBJ2-1, with D maybe TRBD2 (5 bases). CDR3 size: 15 residues. CDR1 and CDR2 (germline): MNHEY, SVGAGI. Trimming cost V 5 bases and J 1 base, with 12 bases left between them. CDR3 in amino acids: CASSLRELSYNEQFF. The CDR3 DNA is TGTGCCAGCAGTCTTAGGGAGTTATCCTACAATGAGCAGTTCTTC.

This chain connects TRBV18 to TRBJ1-2; the D gene is possibly TRBD1 (6 bases). In germline, CDR1 is KGHSH, CDR2 LQKENI. V lost 0 bases to trimming and J lost 7 bases, with 21 bases between them. CDR3 length equals 17 residues. For the CDR3, the DNA is TGTGCCAGCTCACCACCGAGTAGTACGGGGGGCTCTGGTGGCTACACCTTC. Translated, it gives CASSPPSSTGGSGGYTF.

This clone has only a few counts. The chain couples TRBV19 to TRBJ2-7, with D perhaps TRBD2 (5 bases). Trimming cost V 3 bases and J 3 bases, with 15 bases left between them. CDR1 is LNHDA, CDR2 SQIVND, per germline (reference sequence). The CDR3 has 15 amino acids. CDR3 in DNA: TGTGCCAGTAGTATGGAACTGAGGGTTTACTACGAGCAGTACTTC. This translates into CASSMELRVYYEQYF. The complete variable domain, with remaining parts taken from reference TRBV19 and TRBJ2-7, reads DGGITQSPKYLFRKEGQNVTLSCEQNLNHDAMYWYRQDPGQGLRLIYYSQIVNDFQKGDIAEGYSVSREKKESFPLTVTSAQKNPTAFYLCASSMELRVYYEQYFGPGTRLTVT.

The chain couples TRBV19 to TRBJ1-2, with TRBD1 identical over 9 bases. Germline CDR1 LNHDA, CDR2 SQIVND (reference sequence). Trimming cost V 4 bases and J 10 bases; bases outside gene matches: 7. The CDR3 consists of 13 residues. Here the CDR3 reads CASSRAGTGNYTF. The CDR3 bases are TGTGCCAGTAGTAGGGCCGGGACAGGGAACTACACCTTC.

The genes are TRBV6-6 and TRBJ1-6; D gene unclear. V shed 5 bases and J shed 7 bases, with 12 bases lying between them. The CDR3 is made up of 14 amino acids. CDR1 is MNHNY and CDR2 is SVGAGI in the germline V gene (reference sequence). The chain's CDR3 is CASSRMGPNSPLHF. In nucleotides, the CDR3 is TGTGCCAGCAGTCGAATGGGCCCCAATTCACCCCTCCACTTT.

The rearrangement joins TRBV9 to TRBJ2-7; 8 positions agree with TRBD1. The CDR3 spans 14 residues. The junction had 9 bases not matched to a gene; V was cut back by 0 bases and J by 10 bases. Germline CDR1 reads SGDLS; CDR2 reads YYNGEE. The CDR3 sequence is CASSVDDRGWVQYF. In nucleotides, the CDR3 is TGTGCCAGCAGCGTAGACGACAGGGGTTGGGTCCAGTACTTC. Full variable domain (rest looked up from reference TRBV9 and TRBJ2-7): DSGVTQTPKHLITATGQRVTLRCSPRSGDLSVYWYQQSLDQGLQFLIQYYNGEERAKGNILERFSAQQFPDLHSELNLSSLELGDSALYFCASSVDDRGWVQYFGPGTRLTVT.

The chain joins TRBV30 to TRBJ2-7; weak D call: TRBD1 (6 bases). The CDR3 has 16 residues. V was pared by 2 bases and J by 3 bases, with 20 bases between. Germline V lookup: CDR1 GTSNPN, CDR2 SVGIG (reference sequence). The CDR3 sequence: CAWSPPPRGIDYEQYF. The CDR3 coding sequence is TGTGCCTGGAGTCCACCGCCCAGGGGAATTGACTACGAGCAGTACTTC.

This clone has more than one count but fewer than ten. The CDR3 coding sequence is TGTGCCACCAGTGACCACGACCCCCAGGGGAACACAGATACGCAGTATTTT. Amino acid sequence: CATSDHDPQGNTDTQYF. The chain uses TRBV24-1 and TRBJ2-3, with TRBD1 as a possible D gene (6 bases). V was cut by 4 bases and J by 2 bases, with 18 bases left in between. There are 17 residues in the CDR3. CDR1 is KGHDR, CDR2 SFDVKD, per germline.

The chain carries TRBV12-3 or TRBV12-4 and TRBJ1-1; 7 bases are a match to TRBD1. There are 13 residues in the CDR3. J was trimmed by 2 bases and V by 6 bases; bases with no gene match: 3. CDR3 bases: TGTGCCAGCAGGGGACAGTTTAACACTGAAGCTTTCTTT. Translation gives CASRGQFNTEAFF.

J is TRBJ1-2 and V is TRBV19, with D possibly being TRBD1 (5 bases). Per the germline V gene, CDR1 is LNHDA and CDR2 is SQIVND (reference sequence). Trimming removed 3 bases at V and 6 bases at J, with 20 bases between. The CDR3 is made up of 16 amino acids. DNA for the CDR3: TGTGCCAGTAGTATGGTGGTGGGGCAGCCCAAGGATGGCTACACCTTC. Translated: CASSMVVGQPKDGYTF.

As regards this clone: The CDR3 ends on some other residue instead of the conserved phenylalanine or tryptophan, so this is likely a read error. The chain joins TRBV2 to TRBJ1-2; perhaps TRBD1 as D (5 bases). Trimming cost V 3 bases and J 6 bases, with 11 bases left between them. This CDR3 contains 13 residues. Germline CDR1 and CDR2: SNHLY and FYNNEI. The CDR3 DNA is TGTGCCAGCAGTGAGGGCAGGGAGGATGGCTACACCCTC. Its protein is CASSEGREDGYTL.

CDR3 sequence: CASSKGRKTQYF. In DNA, the CDR3 is TGTGCCAGCAGCAAGGGGCGGAAGACCCAGTACTTC. The V call is TRBV12-3 or TRBV12-4, the J call TRBJ2-5; tentatively, D is TRBD1 (5 bases). There are 12 residues in the CDR3. V lost 6 bases and J lost 6, with 11 bases in between.

The chain is built from TRBV5-4 and TRBJ1-6; D not certain. This CDR3 region has 16 residues. CDR1 and CDR2 from the germline V gene are SGHNT and YYREEE (reference sequence). Trimming removed 6 bases at V and 7 bases at J, with 20 bases between. The CDR3 DNA reads as TGTGCCAGCACCGAGGGTGGGATAACGCGGAATTCACCCCTCCACTTT. Translating gives CASTEGGITRNSPLHF.

The gene calls are TRBV6-5 and TRBJ1-2, with 7 bases aligning to TRBD1. The length of the CDR3 is 15 residues. V shed 0 bases and J 6 bases; nucleotides not matched to a gene: 7. CDR1 and CDR2 from the germline V gene are MNHEY and SVGAGI. DNA of the CDR3: TGTGCCAGCAGTTACTCGGACAGGTCGGCCGATGGCTACACCTTC. This encodes CASSYSDRSADGYTF.

About this clone: A junction boundary mismatches the germline segment, possibly from a read error. The J gene is TRBJ2-7, the V gene TRBV7-7, with 8 bases identical to TRBD2. The CDR3 length is 12 residues. Germline values: CDR1 SSHAT, CDR2 FNYEAQ (reference sequence). The CDR3 DNA is TGTGCTAGCAGCCCACCGGGGGGGGAGCAGTACTTC. Its translation is CASSPPGGEQYF.

The CDR3 region has the DNA TGTGCCAGCAGTTACGCAGGCCTACGGAACTATGGCTACACCTTC. Translating gives CASSYAGLRNYGYTF. The V gene is TRBV6-5, the J gene TRBJ1-2, with unresolved D. This CDR3 contains 15 residues. V was cut by 2 bases and J by 2 bases, with 12 bases left in between. The germline V gene has CDR1 MNHEY and CDR2 SVGAGI.